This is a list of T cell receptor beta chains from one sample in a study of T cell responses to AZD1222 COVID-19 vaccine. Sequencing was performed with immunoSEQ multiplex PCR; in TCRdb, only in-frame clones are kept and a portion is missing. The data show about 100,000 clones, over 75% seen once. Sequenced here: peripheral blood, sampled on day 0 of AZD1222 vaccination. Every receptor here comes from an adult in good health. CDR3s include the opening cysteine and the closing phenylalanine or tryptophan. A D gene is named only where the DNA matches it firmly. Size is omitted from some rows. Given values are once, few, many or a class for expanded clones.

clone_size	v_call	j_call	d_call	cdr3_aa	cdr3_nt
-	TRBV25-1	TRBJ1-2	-	CASSYPARGAHGYTF	TGTGCCAGCAGTTACCCAGCCCGGGGGGCCCATGGCTACACCTTC
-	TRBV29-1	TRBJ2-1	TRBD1	CSAGQVYNEQFF	TGCAGCGCCGGACAGGTCTACAATGAGCAGTTCTTC
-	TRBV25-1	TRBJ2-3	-	CASGLPGVTDTQYF	TGTGCCAGCGGTCTGCCGGGGGTCACAGATACGCAGTATTTT
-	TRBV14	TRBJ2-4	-	CASSQDRVFGKNIQYF	TGTGCCAGCAGCCAAGATAGGGTGTTCGGCAAAAACATTCAGTACTTC
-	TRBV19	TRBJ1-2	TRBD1	CASSRGPGEPNYGYTF	TGTGCCAGCTCCAGGGGGCCGGGAGAACCTAACTATGGCTACACCTTC
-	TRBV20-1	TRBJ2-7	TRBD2	CSASPSRSSSGYEQYF	TGCAGTGCTAGTCCCAGCAGGTCAAGTAGCGGGTACGAGCAGTACTTC
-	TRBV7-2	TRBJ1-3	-	CASSLGFGEGAGNTIYF	TGTGCCAGCAGCTTAGGGTTCGGGGAAGGAGCTGGAAACACCATATATTTT
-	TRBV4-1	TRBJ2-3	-	CASSRGAGAADTQYF	TGCGCCAGCAGCCGGGGTGCAGGGGCAGCAGATACGCAGTATTTT
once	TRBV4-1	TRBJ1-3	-	CASSQGKSGVGNTIYF	TGCGCCAGCAGCCAAGGAAAATCAGGGGTGGGAAACACCATATATTTT
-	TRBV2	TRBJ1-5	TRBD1	CASSPGQGQQPQHF	TGTGCCAGCAGCCCCGGACAGGGTCAGCAGCCCCAGCATTTT